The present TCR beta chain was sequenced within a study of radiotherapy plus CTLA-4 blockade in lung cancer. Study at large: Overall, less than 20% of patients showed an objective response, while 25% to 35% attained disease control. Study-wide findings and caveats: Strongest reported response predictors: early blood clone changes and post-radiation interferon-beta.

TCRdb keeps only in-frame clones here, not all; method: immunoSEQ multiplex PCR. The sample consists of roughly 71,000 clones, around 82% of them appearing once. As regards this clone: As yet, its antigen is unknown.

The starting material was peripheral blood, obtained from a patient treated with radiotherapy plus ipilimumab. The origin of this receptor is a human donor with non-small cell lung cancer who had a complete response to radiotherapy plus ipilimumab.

CDR3 in DNA: TGCGCCAGCAGCTTTTTTAGGGATGAAAAACTGTTTTTT. Translating it yields CASSFFRDEKLFF. The V call is TRBV5-1, the J call TRBJ1-4; no reliable D call. V lost 2 bases and J 6 bases, leaving 8 bases between the germline ends. Germline-derived CDR1 and CDR2 are SGHRS and YFSETQ. The CDR3 consists of 13 residues.